The clone carrying this T cell receptor beta chain was counted only a few times. Its antigen is currently unknown. TCRdb processed the 5' RACE reads anew with MiXCR; each CDR3 protein has one entry. In the table there are around 770,000 distinct CDR3 sequences, about 12% of which are singletons. This specimen belongs to a study of CD8 T cells in ankylosing spondylitis. Study-wide results and caveats: Significant enrichment of disease-linked clones was reported in matched ankylosing spondylitis synovial fluid. For ankylosing spondylitis blood, a TCR beta motif of several highly homologous variants appeared characteristic.

Germline lookup yields CDR1 LGHNA and CDR2 YSLEER. There are 15 residues in the CDR3. Trimming cost V 0 bases and J 5 bases; bases outside gene matches: 3. This chain uses TRBV4-3 with TRBJ2-7; TRBD2 aligns across 11 bases. Sequencing was performed on blood, either unsorted or a sorted T cell fraction (not recorded which). The sequence derives from a male donor with ankylosing spondylitis. Written as DNA, the CDR3 is TGCGCCAGCAGCCAAGACCTAGCGGGAGGCAACGAGCAGTACTTC. This translates into CASSQDLAGGNEQYF.